A selection of T cell receptor beta chains follows, all from one sample in a study of CD8+CD57+ T cells in acquired aplastic anemia. TCRdb ran MiXCR on the reads and lists one entry per CDR3 protein. The table lists some 280,000 distinct CDR3 sequences, roughly three fifths of them singletons. Input material: sorted CD4+, CD8+, or CD8+CD57+ T cells (not recorded which) from PBMCs. The receptors derive from a human donor with severe aplastic anemia or a healthy control (not recorded which). Each CDR3 is given with its conserved first and last residue. The order of the fields is J gene, V gene, CDR3 protein.

TRBJ1-2,TRBV19,CASSTRTGADYGYTF
TRBJ1-4,TRBV2,CASSAVLGANEKLFF
TRBJ2-1,TRBV6-5,CASSEGTGESNEQFF
TRBJ1-6,TRBV9,CASSVETGGRGGSPLHF
TRBJ1-2,TRBV12-3/TRBV12-4,CASRLQGSRGKSGYTF
TRBJ1-1,TRBV3-1,CASSQSLGTEAFF
TRBJ1-2,TRBV30,CAWARAFGYTF
TRBJ1-1,TRBV29-1,CSGRQAGQAFF
TRBJ2-5,TRBV20-1,CSASSTAKTQYF
TRBJ2-3,TRBV6-5,CATRGGTVTDTQYF
TRBJ2-6,TRBV7-9,CASSAAGREHSGANVLTF
TRBJ1-6,TRBV12-5,CASGLVGDSLHF
TRBJ1-4,TRBV19,CASSTIRGTNEKLFF
TRBJ2-7,TRBV5-8,CASSLAGRRYEQYF
TRBJ1-3,TRBV29-1,CSAKQDRAGNTIYF
TRBJ2-2,TRBV5-1,CASSRRTSGSITGELFF
TRBJ1-2,TRBV6-5,CASRNNGISNRGSGYTF
TRBJ2-7,TRBV4-1,CASSQDTLAVYEQYF
TRBJ2-6,TRBV2,CASTFLGSGANVLTF
TRBJ2-4,TRBV7-9,CASSDSRTKNIQYF
TRBJ1-1,TRBV5-6,CASSLVTAKAFF
TRBJ1-4,TRBV5-5,CASSPRPPNEELFF
TRBJ2-7,TRBV20-1,CSAREGRGTSLTYEQYF
TRBJ2-3,TRBV20-1,CSVGTSGVDTQYF
TRBJ2-7,TRBV7-3,CASTPSGRTHEQYF
TRBJ2-7,TRBV19,CASSTRRPPPSEQYF
TRBJ2-1,TRBV10-1,CASSDSGGKDEQFF
TRBJ2-7,TRBV7-9,CASSSTPGLRVSYEQYF
TRBJ1-1,TRBV7-9,CASSVRLAVEAFF
TRBJ2-5,TRBV28,CASRSGGASYQETQYF
TRBJ2-5,TRBV20-1,CSARIGLAQETQYF
TRBJ1-2,TRBV19,CASEDRAYGYTF
TRBJ2-6,TRBV7-2,CASSPSSTILGSRANVLTF
TRBJ1-1,TRBV10-3,CAIRSQVNTEAFF
TRBJ2-7,TRBV5-1,CASSSGTGGYEQYF
TRBJ1-3,TRBV5-1,CASSRETGNTIYF
TRBJ1-1,TRBV20-1,CSARAALNTEAFF
TRBJ2-7,TRBV19,CASGRDAYEQYF
TRBJ2-1,TRBV24-1,CATSEQRDRTYNEQFF
TRBJ2-3,TRBV20-1,CSAGGVAGERPDTQYF
TRBJ2-7,TRBV5-1,CASSPDAISSYEQYF
TRBJ2-5,TRBV29-1,CSVEADRGRDQETQYF
TRBJ2-5,TRBV6-1,CASSDLLGKETQYF
TRBJ2-3,TRBV20-1,CSARSLRQGAGDTQYF
TRBJ2-1,TRBV29-1,CSVGGQGTYNEQLF
TRBJ2-1,TRBV7-6,CASSSRVLAGLNEQFF
TRBJ1-3,TRBV5-6,CASSPKVLALSGNTIYF
TRBJ2-1,TRBV29-1,CSVLSGQGIYNEQFF
TRBJ2-7,TRBV6-5,CASSTAGGYEQYF
TRBJ2-5,TRBV5-1,CASSWEDGDGETQYF
TRBJ2-7,TRBV7-9,CASSSGGHFLYEQYF
TRBJ1-1,TRBV6-5,CASSYRGSEAFF
TRBJ2-1,TRBV6-2/TRBV6-3,CASSRVAWGYNEQFF
TRBJ2-7,TRBV5-1,CASSGGVEQYF
TRBJ2-5,TRBV7-9,CASSLNTAGYYETQYF
TRBJ1-5,TRBV6-5,CASSPRTGRGNQPQHF
TRBJ2-1,TRBV11-2,CASSPSFGLQFF